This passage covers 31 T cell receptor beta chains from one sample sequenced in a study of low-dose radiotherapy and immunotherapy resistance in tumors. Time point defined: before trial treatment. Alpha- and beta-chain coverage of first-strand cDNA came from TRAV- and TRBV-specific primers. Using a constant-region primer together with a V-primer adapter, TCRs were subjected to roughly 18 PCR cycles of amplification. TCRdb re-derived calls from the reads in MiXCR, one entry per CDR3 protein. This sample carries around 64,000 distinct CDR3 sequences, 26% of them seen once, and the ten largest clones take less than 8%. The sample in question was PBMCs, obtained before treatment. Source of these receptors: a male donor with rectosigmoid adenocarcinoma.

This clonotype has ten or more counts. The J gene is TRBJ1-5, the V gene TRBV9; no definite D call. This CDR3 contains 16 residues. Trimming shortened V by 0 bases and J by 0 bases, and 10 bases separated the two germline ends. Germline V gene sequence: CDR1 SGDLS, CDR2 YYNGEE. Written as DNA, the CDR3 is TGTGCCAGCAGCGTAGAAGGACCCGCTAGCAATCAGCCCCAGCATTTT. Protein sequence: CASSVEGPASNQPQHF.

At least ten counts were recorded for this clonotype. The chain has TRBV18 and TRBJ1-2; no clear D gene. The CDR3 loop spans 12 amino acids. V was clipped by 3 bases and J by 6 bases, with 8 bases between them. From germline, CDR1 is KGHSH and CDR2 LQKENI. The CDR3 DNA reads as TGTGCCAGCTCACCCGGCAAGAATGGCTACACCTTC. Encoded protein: CASSPGKNGYTF.

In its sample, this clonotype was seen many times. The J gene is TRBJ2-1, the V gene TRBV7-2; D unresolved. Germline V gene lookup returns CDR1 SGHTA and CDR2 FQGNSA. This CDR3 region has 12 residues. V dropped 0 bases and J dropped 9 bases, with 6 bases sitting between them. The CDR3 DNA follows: TGTGCCAGCAGCTTAGCCACGGGTGAGCAGTTCTTC. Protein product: CASSLATGEQFF.

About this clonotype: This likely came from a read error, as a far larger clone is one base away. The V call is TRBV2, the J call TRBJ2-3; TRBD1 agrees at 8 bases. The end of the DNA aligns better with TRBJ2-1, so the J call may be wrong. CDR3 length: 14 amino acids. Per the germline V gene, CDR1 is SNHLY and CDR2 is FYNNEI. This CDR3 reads CASMSDRGTYEQFF. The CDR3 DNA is TGTGCCAGCATGAGCGACAGGGGCACCTACGAGCAGTTCTTC.

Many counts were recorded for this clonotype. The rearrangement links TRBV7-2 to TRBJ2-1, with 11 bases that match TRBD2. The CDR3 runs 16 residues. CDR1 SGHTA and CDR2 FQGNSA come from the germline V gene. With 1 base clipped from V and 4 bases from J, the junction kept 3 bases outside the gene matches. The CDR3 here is CASSLGSGGVYNEQFF. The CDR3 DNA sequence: TGTGCCAGCAGCTTAGGTAGCGGGGGGGTATACAATGAGCAGTTCTTC.

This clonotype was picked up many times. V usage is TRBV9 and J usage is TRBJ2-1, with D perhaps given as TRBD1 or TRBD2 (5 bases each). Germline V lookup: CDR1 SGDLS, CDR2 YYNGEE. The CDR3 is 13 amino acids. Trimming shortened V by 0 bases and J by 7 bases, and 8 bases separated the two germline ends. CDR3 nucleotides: TGTGCCAGCAGCGTAGGAGGGGTGAATGAGCAGTTCTTC. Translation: CASSVGGVNEQFF.

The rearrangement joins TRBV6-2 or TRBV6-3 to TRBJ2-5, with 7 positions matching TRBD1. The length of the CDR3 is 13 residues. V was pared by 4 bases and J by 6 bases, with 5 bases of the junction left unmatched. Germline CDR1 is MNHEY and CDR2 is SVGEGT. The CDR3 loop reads CASSSTGLKTQYF. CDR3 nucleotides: TGTGCCAGCAGTTCGACAGGGTTGAAGACCCAGTACTTC.

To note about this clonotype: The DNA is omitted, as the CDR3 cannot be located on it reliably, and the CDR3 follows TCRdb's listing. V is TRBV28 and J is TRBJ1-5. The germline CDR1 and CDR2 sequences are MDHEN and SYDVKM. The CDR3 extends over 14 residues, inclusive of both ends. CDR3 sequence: CASHMRANQPQHFF.

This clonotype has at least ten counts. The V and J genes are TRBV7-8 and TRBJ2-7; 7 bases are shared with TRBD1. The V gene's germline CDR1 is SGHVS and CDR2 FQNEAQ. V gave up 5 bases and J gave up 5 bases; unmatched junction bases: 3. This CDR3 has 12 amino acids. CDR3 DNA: TGTGCCAGCAGCATAGACAGGGACGAGCAGTACTTC. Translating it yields CASSIDRDEQYF.

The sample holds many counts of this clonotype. CDR3 nucleotides: TGTGCCAGCAGTTACGGGACAGGGGGATCGGGAGATACGCAGTATTTT. This sequence encodes CASSYGTGGSGDTQYF. The chain carries TRBV6-2 or TRBV6-3 and TRBJ2-3; 11 bases are a match to TRBD1. V shed 2 bases, J shed 5 bases, and the junction held 6 bases outside the gene matches. The CDR3 totals 16 residues. Germline CDR1 MNHEY, CDR2 SVGEGT.

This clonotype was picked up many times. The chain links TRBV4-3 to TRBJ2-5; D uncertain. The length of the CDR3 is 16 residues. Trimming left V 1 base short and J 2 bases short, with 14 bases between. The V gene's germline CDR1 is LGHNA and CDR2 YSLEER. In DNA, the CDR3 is TGCGCCAGCAGCCAAGGGATACTACCGGGTCAAGAGACCCAGTACTTC. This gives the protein CASSQGILPGQETQYF.

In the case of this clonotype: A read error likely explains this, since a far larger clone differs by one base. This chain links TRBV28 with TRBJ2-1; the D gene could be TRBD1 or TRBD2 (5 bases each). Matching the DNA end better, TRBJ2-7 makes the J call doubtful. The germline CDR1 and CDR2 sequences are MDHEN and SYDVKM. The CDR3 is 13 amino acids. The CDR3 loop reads CASPGTLGYEQYF. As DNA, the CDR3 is TGTGCCAGCCCAGGGACCCTAGGCTACGAGCAGTACTTC.

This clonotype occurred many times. The CDR3 DNA reads as TGTGCCAGCAGAAGGGACTCTGCCTACAATGAGCAGTTCTTC. Translated, it gives CASRRDSAYNEQFF. V gene TRBV27 combines with J gene TRBJ2-1; a possible D gene is TRBD2 (6 bases). This CDR3 comprises 14 residues. The germline V gene has CDR1 MNHEY and CDR2 SMNVEV (reference sequence). V was shortened by 6 bases and J by 2 bases, with 11 bases between the two germline ends.

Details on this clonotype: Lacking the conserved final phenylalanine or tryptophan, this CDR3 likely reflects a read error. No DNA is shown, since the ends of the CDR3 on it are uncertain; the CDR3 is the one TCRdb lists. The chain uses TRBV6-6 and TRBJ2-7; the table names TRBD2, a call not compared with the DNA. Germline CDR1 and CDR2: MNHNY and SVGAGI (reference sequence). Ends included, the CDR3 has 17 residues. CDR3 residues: CASSLASGGPISYEQYY.

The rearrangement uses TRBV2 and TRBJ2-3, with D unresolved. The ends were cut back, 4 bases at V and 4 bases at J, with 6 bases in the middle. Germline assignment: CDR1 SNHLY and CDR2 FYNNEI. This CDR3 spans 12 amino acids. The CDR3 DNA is TGTGCCAGCAGTGTGGTCCCAGATACGCAGTATTTT. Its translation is CASSVVPDTQYF.

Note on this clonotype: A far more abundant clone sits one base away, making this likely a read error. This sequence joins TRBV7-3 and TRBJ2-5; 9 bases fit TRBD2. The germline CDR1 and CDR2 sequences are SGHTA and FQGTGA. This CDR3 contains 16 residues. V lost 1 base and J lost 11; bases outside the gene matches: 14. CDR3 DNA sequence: TGTGCCAGCAGCTTAATCGGCGGGAGGGCCGCGGATGAGCAGTACTTC. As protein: CASSLIGGRAADEQYF. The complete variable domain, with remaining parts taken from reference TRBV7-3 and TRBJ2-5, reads GAGVSQTPSNKVTEKGKYVELRCDPISGHTALYWYRQSLGQGPEFLIYFQGTGAADDSGLPNDRFFAVRPEGSVSTLKIQRTERGDSAVYLCASSLIGGRAADEQYFGPGTRLLVL.

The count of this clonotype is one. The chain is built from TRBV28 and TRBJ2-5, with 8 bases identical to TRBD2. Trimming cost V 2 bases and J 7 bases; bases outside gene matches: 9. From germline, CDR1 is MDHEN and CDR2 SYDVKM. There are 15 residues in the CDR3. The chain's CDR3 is CASSLAGGPVGTQYF. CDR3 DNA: TGTGCCAGCAGTTTAGCGGGAGGCCCCGTGGGGACCCAGTACTTC.

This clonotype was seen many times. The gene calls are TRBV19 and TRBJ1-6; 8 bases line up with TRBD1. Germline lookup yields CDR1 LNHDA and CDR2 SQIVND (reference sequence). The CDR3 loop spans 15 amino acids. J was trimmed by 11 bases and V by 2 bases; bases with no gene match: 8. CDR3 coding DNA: TGTGCCAGTAGTATATCGGCGACAGGGGTGACACCCCTCCACTTT. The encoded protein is CASSISATGVTPLHF. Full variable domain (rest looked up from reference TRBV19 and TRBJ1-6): DGGITQSPKYLFRKEGQNVTLSCEQNLNHDAMYWYRQDPGQGLRLIYYSQIVNDFQKGDIAEGYSVSREKKESFPLTVTSAQKNPTAFYLCASSISATGVTPLHFGNGTRLTVT.

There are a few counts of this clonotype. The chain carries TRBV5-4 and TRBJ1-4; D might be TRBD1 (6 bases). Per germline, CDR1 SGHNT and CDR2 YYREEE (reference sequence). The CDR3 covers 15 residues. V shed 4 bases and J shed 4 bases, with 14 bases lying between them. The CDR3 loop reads CASSIGQTGNEKLFF. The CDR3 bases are TGTGCCAGCAGCATTGGACAGACCGGTAATGAAAAACTGTTTTTT.

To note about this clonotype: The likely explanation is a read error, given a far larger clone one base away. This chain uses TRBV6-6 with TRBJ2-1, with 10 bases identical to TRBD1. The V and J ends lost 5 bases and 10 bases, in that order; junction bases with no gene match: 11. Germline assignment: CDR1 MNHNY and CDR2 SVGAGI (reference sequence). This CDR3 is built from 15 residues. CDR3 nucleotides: TGTGCCAGCAGTGCCACCGGGACAGGGGATGGGGAGCAGTTCTTC. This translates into CASSATGTGDGEQFF.

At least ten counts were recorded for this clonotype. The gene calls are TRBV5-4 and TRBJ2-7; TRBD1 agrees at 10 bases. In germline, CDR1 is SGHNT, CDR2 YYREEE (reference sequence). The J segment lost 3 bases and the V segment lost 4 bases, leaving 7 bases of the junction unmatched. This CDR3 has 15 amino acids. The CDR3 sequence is CASSPGQGVGYEQYF. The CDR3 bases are TGTGCCAGCAGCCCCGGACAGGGGGTCGGCTACGAGCAGTACTTC. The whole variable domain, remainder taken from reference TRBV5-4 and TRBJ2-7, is ETGVTQSPTHLIKTRGQQVTLRCSSQSGHNTVSWYQQALGQGPQFIFQYYREEENGRGNFPPRFSGLQFPNYSSELNVNALELDDSALYLCASSPGQGVGYEQYFGPGTRLTVT.

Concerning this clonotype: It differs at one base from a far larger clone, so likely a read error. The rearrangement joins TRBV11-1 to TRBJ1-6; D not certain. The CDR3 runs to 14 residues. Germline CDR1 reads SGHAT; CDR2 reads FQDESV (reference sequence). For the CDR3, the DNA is TGTACCAGCAGTGAGGATCAGCTCGCCTCACCCCTCCACTTT. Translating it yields CTSSEDQLASPLHF.

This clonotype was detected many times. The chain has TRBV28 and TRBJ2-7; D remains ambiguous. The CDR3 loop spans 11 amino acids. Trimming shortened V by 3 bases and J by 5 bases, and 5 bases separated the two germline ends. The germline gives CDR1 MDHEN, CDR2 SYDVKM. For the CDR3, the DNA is TGTGCCAGCAGTTTGGGGAACGAGCAGTACTTC. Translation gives CASSLGNEQYF.

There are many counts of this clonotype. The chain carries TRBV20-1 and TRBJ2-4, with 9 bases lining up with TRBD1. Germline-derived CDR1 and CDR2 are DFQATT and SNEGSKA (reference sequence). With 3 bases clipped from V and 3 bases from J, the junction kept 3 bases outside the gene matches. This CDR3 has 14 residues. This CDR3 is CSASTGGGKNIQYF. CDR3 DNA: TGCAGTGCTAGCACAGGGGGCGGCAAAAACATTCAGTACTTC.

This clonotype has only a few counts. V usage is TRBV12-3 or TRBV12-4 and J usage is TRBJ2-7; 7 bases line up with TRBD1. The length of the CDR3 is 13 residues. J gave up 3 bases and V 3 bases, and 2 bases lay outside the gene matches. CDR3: CASSLNRGYEQYF. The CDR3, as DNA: TGTGCCAGCAGTTTGAACAGGGGCTACGAGCAGTACTTC.

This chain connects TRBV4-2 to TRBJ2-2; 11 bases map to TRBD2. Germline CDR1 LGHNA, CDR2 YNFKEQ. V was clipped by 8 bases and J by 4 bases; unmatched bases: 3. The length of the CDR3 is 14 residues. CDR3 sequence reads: CASHSGGATGELFF. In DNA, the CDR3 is TGTGCCAGCCATAGCGGGGGGGCCACCGGGGAGCTGTTTTTT.

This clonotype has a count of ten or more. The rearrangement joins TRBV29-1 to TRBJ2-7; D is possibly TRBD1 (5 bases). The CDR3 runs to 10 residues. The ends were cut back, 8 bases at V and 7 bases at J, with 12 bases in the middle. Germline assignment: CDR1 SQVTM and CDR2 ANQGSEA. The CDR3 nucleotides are TGCAGCACGTATTCAGGGGAGCAGTACTTC. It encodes CSTYSGEQYF.

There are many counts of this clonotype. The CDR3 spells CSVGTSGYEQYF. The DNA of the CDR3 is TGCAGCGTCGGAACTAGCGGCTACGAGCAGTACTTC. The J gene is TRBJ2-7, the V gene TRBV29-1; 8 nucleotides agree with TRBD2. CDR3 size: 12 residues. Per germline, CDR1 SQVTM and CDR2 ANQGSEA. Germline trimming cut 6 bases from V and 3 bases from J; bases unmatched to any gene: 4.

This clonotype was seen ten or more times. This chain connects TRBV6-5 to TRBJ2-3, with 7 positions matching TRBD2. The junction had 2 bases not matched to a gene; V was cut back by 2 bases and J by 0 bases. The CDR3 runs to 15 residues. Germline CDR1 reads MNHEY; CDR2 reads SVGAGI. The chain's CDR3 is CASSYGEGSTDTQYF. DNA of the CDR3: TGTGCCAGCAGTTACGGGGAGGGAAGCACAGATACGCAGTATTTT.

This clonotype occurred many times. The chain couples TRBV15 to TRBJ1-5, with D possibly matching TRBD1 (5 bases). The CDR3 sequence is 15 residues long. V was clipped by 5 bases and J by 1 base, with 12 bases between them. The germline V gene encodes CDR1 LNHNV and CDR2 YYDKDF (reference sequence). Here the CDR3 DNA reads TGTGCCACCAGCCCGGGGGGTTCCAGCAATCAGCCCCAGCATTTT. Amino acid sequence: CATSPGGSSNQPQHF.

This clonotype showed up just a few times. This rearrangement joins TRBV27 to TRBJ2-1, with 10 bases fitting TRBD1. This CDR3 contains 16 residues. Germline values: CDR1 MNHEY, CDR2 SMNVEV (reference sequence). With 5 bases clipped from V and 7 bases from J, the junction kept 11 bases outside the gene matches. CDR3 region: CASSPLWDRGGNEQFF. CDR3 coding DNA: TGTGCCAGCAGTCCCCTATGGGACAGGGGTGGGAATGAGCAGTTCTTC.